Presented here are 20 T cell receptor beta chains from one specimen sequenced in a study of Ad26.COV2.S vaccination and SARS-CoV-2 variants. Sequencing used immunoSEQ multiplex PCR; TCRdb keeps in-frame clones, though not all of them. The sample shows about 280,000 clones, more than 75% of them seen only once. Treatment meaning: roughly 20 received Ad26.COV2.S at low or high dose, single or two shots; 5 received placebo; per-sample allocation not given. Following the first vaccine or placebo injection, samples were taken on day 63. Specimen: peripheral blood, collected in a trial of Ad26.COV2.S vaccine versus placebo. The receptor source for this set is a person between 18 and 59 years old who received the Ad26.COV2.S COVID-19 vaccine or a placebo.

This clone was observed a few times. The V gene is TRBV29-1, the J gene TRBJ1-1; no firm D call. Trimming shortened V by 1 base and J by 6 bases, and 18 bases separated the two germline ends. There are 15 residues in the CDR3. From germline, CDR1 is SQVTM and CDR2 ANQGSEA. The CDR3 bases are TGCAGCGTTGAAGGATTCGGCAGAGGAGATCCTGAAGCTTTCTTT. Translated: CSVEGFGRGDPEAFF.

The chain recombines TRBV5-1 with TRBJ2-7, with D tentatively TRBD1 or TRBD2 (7 bases each). The CDR3 loop spans 15 amino acids. The germline gives CDR1 SGHRS, CDR2 YFSETQ. The V end lost 6 bases, the J end lost 3 bases, and 19 bases lay between the germline ends. CDR3 sequence: CASTNSTGRVYEQYF. CDR3 DNA sequence: TGCGCCAGCACCAACTCGACAGGGAGGGTCTACGAGCAGTACTTC.

The genes are TRBV12-3 or TRBV12-4 and TRBJ2-7; D remains unclear. V gave up 6 bases and J gave up 3 bases, with 12 bases separating them. This CDR3 is built from 13 residues. The CDR3 DNA reads as TGTGCCAGCAGCCTACGCGAATACTACGAGCAGTACTTC. Protein: CASSLREYYEQYF.

The chain uses TRBV6-5 and TRBJ1-1; no firm D call. Trimming removed 0 bases from V and 6 bases from J, with 8 bases in between. Germline CDR1 MNHEY, CDR2 SVGAGI. The CDR3 contains 13 residues. CDR3 residues: CASSYSGEAEAFF. The DNA of the CDR3 is TGTGCCAGCAGTTACTCGGGTGAGGCTGAAGCTTTCTTT.

The DNA of the CDR3 is TGTGCCATCAGTGAAACTAGCGGGTCCGGGGAGACCCAGTACTTC. Residues: CAISETSGSGETQYF. V and J are TRBV10-3 and TRBJ2-5, with 9 positions matching TRBD2. The CDR3 spans 15 residues. V shed 3 bases, J shed 5 bases, and the junction held 7 bases outside the gene matches. Germline V gene data show CDR1 as ENHRY and CDR2 as SYGVKD.

This rearrangement joins TRBV24-1 to TRBJ1-4; 8 positions match TRBD1. The CDR3 has 16 amino acids. Germline V gene sequence: CDR1 KGHDR, CDR2 SFDVKD. The J segment lost 7 bases and the V segment lost 11 bases, leaving 17 bases of the junction unmatched. DNA for the CDR3: TGTGCCAGCCCGGGACAGGATCAGGAGAGGCTTGAAAAACTGTTTTTT. Protein: CASPGQDQERLEKLFF.

The chain combines TRBV30 with TRBJ2-3; a possible D gene is TRBD1 (6 bases). This CDR3 has 12 amino acids. Germline V gene lookup returns CDR1 GTSNPN and CDR2 SVGIG (reference sequence). Between the trimmed V and J ends, which lost 4 bases and 6 bases, there was a span of 11 bases. The CDR3 sequence: CAWKGQGDTQYF. DNA for the CDR3: TGTGCCTGGAAAGGGCAGGGGGATACGCAGTATTTT.

J is TRBJ1-1 and V is TRBV6-2 or TRBV6-3, with D tentatively TRBD1 (5 bases). CDR3 size: 18 residues. Germline V CDR1 and CDR2: MNHEY, SVGEGT. Trimming took off 3 bases at V and 0 bases at J, with 20 bases between the two ends. The CDR3 DNA sequence: TGTGCCAGCAGTTATATTATCGGGGGGGTTAAAATGAACACTGAAGCTTTCTTT. This translates into CASSYIIGGVKMNTEAFF.

The chain links TRBV7-8 to TRBJ1-1, with a weak D call TRBD1 (5 bases). Germline-derived CDR1 and CDR2 are SGHVS and FQNEAQ. CDR3 size: 16 residues. Trimming stripped 2 bases from V and 1 base from J, with 14 bases between. CDR3 loop: CASSLQGFSSNTEAFF. The CDR3 DNA sequence: TGTGCCAGCAGCTTACAGGGATTTAGCTCGAACACTGAAGCTTTCTTT.

The V and J genes are TRBV5-4 and TRBJ1-1; 9 bases map to TRBD1. From germline, CDR1 is SGHNT and CDR2 YYREEE (reference sequence). This CDR3 contains 15 residues. J was trimmed by 4 bases and V by 4 bases; bases with no gene match: 8. The CDR3 protein is CASSVQGAGVTEAFF. The CDR3 bases are TGTGCCAGCAGCGTACAGGGGGCCGGGGTCACTGAAGCTTTCTTT.

V is TRBV7-2 and J is TRBJ1-1; 11 bases map to TRBD1. The CDR3 is 15 residues long. Germline V gives CDR1 SGHTA, CDR2 FQGNSA. The trim removed 5 bases at V and 3 bases at J, leaving 5 bases unmatched. The CDR3 bases are TGTGCCAGCAGCCTGGGACAGGGGGGTGACACTGAAGCTTTCTTT. Protein sequence: CASSLGQGGDTEAFF.

The V call is TRBV9, the J call TRBJ2-3; maybe TRBD2 (5 bases). V lost 0 bases to trimming and J lost 6 bases, with 14 bases between them. Germline CDR1 and CDR2: SGDLS and YYNGEE. The CDR3 length is 15 residues. The CDR3 sequence is CASSVEGRVEDTQYF. CDR3 DNA sequence: TGTGCCAGCAGCGTAGAAGGGCGGGTGGAGGATACGCAGTATTTT.

V and J are TRBV20-1 and TRBJ1-6; 9 bases align to TRBD1. Germline values: CDR1 DFQATT, CDR2 SNEGSKA (reference sequence). The CDR3 contains 16 residues. With 3 bases clipped from V and 6 bases from J, the junction kept 9 bases outside the gene matches. CDR3 protein: CSASKTGGDVNSPLHF. CDR3 sequence (DNA): TGCAGTGCTAGTAAAACAGGGGGCGACGTTAATTCACCCCTCCACTTT.

The chain joins TRBV18 to TRBJ2-3; 7 bases are a match to TRBD2. The CDR3 totals 17 residues. Germline V CDR1 and CDR2: KGHSH, LQKENI. After removal of 3 bases from V and 4 bases from J, the junction contained 13 bases not matched to a gene. The CDR3 spells CASSPRPQRGRADTQYF. Here the CDR3 DNA reads TGTGCCAGCTCACCCCGTCCCCAGCGGGGAAGAGCAGATACGCAGTATTTT.

J is TRBJ1-3 and V is TRBV14, with a tentative D call TRBD1 (6 bases). V was cut by 1 base and J by 3 bases, with 16 bases left in between. The germline V gene encodes CDR1 SGHDN and CDR2 FVKESK. CDR3 length: 17 residues. CDR3 region: CASSQGPRGASGNTIYF. The CDR3 region has the DNA TGTGCCAGCAGCCAAGGACCGCGGGGGGCGAGTGGAAACACCATATATTTT.

The gene calls are TRBV7-9 and TRBJ2-7, with D perhaps matching TRBD2 (5 bases). This CDR3 contains 12 residues. Germline V lookup: CDR1 SEHNR, CDR2 FQNEAQ (reference sequence). The V end lost 5 bases, the J end lost 4 bases, and 9 bases lay between the germline ends. The CDR3 here is CASSRGWYEQYF. The DNA for the CDR3 is TGTGCCAGCAGCCGCGGGTGGTACGAGCAGTACTTC.

The chain has TRBV6-6 and TRBJ1-6; D uncertain. Trimming stripped 2 bases from V and 7 bases from J, with 15 bases between. CDR1 and CDR2 (germline): MNHNY, SVGAGI (reference sequence). The CDR3 runs 16 residues. The CDR3 sequence: CASSYAGVKSNSPLHF. CDR3 coding DNA: TGTGCCAGCAGTTACGCCGGGGTGAAGTCGAATTCACCCCTCCACTTT.

V usage is TRBV7-8 and J usage is TRBJ1-5, with unresolved D. Trimming stripped 2 bases from V and 3 bases from J, with 14 bases between. From germline, CDR1 is SGHVS and CDR2 FQNEAQ. The CDR3 covers 16 residues. In DNA form, the CDR3 reads TGTGCCAGCAGCTTATTGAACGGCGGGCTCAATCAGCCCCAGCATTTT. It translates to CASSLLNGGLNQPQHF.

The CDR3 region is CATSSRGGIGTGELFF. The CDR3 bases are TGTGCCACCAGTTCAAGGGGGGGCATTGGCACCGGGGAGCTGTTTTTT. The chain is built from TRBV24-1 and TRBJ2-2, with D possibly being TRBD2 (7 bases). Trimming removed 6 bases from V and 4 bases from J, with 17 bases in between. The CDR3 sequence is 16 residues long. The V gene's germline CDR1 is KGHDR and CDR2 SFDVKD.

The V gene is TRBV10-3, the J gene TRBJ1-2; TRBD1 matches 11 bases. The V segment lost 10 bases and the J segment 5 bases; nucleotides outside the gene matches: 9. Germline V gene sequence: CDR1 ENHRY, CDR2 SYGVKD. CDR3 size: 14 residues. This CDR3 is CATKGQGAEYGYTF. CDR3 coding DNA: TGTGCCACAAAAGGACAGGGGGCCGAATATGGCTACACCTTC.